Below, one T cell receptor beta chain is given with its context. What it recognizes is unknown. This CDR3 fails to terminate in the conserved phenylalanine or tryptophan, so it likely reflects a read error. The sample comes from a study of tumor-infiltrating lymphocytes in primary liver carcinoma. Between 20 and 30 mg of unsorted bulk tissue served as the source from which RNA and DNA were co-extracted. Resecting the tumor surgically was how the patients' primary liver carcinoma was treated. Collection of samples drew on five separate regions of each tumor. Every tumor specimen contained over 85% viable tumor cells. Study observations and caveats: Between tumor regions, pairs overlapped more than tumor-adjacent and tumor-blood pairs did.

A primer in the constant region served to generate TCR beta cDNA from 450 to 600 ng of total RNA. A slightly modified ARM-PCR protocol with three nested multiplex PCR rounds produced these TCR beta libraries. The two initial PCR rounds, approximately 10 cycles each, used TRBV1-TRBV30 forward and C-beta reverse primers. TCRdb reanalysed the multiplex PCR reads using MiXCR and keeps one entry per CDR3 protein. The table includes roughly 80,000 distinct CDR3 sequences, approximately 72% detected once. The CDR3 runs 14 residues. The chain links TRBV12-3 or TRBV12-4 to TRBJ1-1; D gene ambiguous. This TCR was recovered from a man between 35 and 55 years old with primary liver carcinoma and hepatitis B virus infection. Sequenced material: liver tumor tissue from sampling region 1. Subset noted: tumor region T1, superior pole. CDR3 sequence: CASTDGVMKTEAFL. The CDR3 region has the DNA TGTGCCAGCACCGACGGAGTCATGAAGACTGAAGCTTTCCTT.